A single sample gave rise to the 2 T cell receptor beta chains below, sequenced in a study of human T cells and chemical hapten exposure. Time point defined: patch test 1, 2 weeks after DPC sensitization. Noted treatment: therapeutic diphenylcyclopropenone sensitization with weekly scalp DPC. TCRdb independently ran MiXCR on the RACE reads; one entry per CDR3 protein. The sample yields approximately 340,000 distinct CDR3 sequences, around 6.9% seen once. This sample comprised whole blood, obtained in connection with sensitization to the hapten diphenylcyclopropenone (DPC). The origin of the receptors is a woman under 30 with alopecia areata. Some clones in this sample may be carry-over from other donors' samples.

This clonotype appeared many times. The chain uses TRBV6-2 or TRBV6-3 and TRBJ2-3; D call uncertain. The CDR3 loop spans 13 amino acids. Germline CDR1 reads MNHEY; CDR2 reads SVGEGT. V was clipped by 6 bases and J by 0 bases, with 7 bases between them. This chain's CDR3 is CASRRLSTDTQYF. Here the CDR3 DNA reads TGTGCCAGCAGACGGCTAAGCACAGATACGCAGTATTTT.

There are many counts of this clonotype. The rearrangement joins TRBV28 to TRBJ2-5; D may be TRBD1 (6 bases). Germline CDR1 is MDHEN and CDR2 is SYDVKM. This CDR3 contains 15 residues. Trimming stripped 5 bases from V and 2 bases from J, with 15 bases between. CDR3 sequence (DNA): TGTGCCAGCAGTCCCGGACAGTCCGTTCAAGAGACCCAGTACTTC. Translating gives CASSPGQSVQETQYF.